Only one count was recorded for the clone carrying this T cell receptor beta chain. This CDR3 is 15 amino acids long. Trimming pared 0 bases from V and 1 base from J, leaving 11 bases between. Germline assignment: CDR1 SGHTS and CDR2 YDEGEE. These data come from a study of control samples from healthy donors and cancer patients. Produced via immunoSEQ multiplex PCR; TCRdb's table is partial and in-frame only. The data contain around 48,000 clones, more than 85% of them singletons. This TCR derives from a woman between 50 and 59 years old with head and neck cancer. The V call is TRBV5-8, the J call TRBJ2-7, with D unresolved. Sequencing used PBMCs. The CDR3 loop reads CASSLVAFKSYEQYF. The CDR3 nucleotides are TGTGCCAGCAGCTTGGTGGCTTTCAAATCCTACGAGCAGTACTTC.